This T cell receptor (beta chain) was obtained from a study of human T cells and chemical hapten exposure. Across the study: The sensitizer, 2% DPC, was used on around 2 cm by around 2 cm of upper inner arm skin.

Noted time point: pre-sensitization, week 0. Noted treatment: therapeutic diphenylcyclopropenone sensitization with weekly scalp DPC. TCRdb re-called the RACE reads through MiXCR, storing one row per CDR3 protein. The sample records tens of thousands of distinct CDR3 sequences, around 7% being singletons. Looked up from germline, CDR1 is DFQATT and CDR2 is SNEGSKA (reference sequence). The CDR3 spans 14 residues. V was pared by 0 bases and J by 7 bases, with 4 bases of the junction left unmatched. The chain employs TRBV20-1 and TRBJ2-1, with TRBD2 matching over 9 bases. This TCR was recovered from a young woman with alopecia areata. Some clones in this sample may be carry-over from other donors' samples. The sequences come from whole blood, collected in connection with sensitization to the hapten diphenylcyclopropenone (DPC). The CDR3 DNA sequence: TGCAGTGCTAGAGACGCGGGAGGGCCGAATGAGCAGTTCTTC. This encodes CSARDAGGPNEQFF.